This T cell receptor beta chain was captured by sequencing in a study of metastatic and nonmetastatic thyroid tumors. Study details: Peripheral blood and tumor or nodule samples from malignant and benign thyroid patients were compared.

None of the patients had undergone any treatment ahead of thyroid surgery. This clone was seen many times. Antigen unknown. Points from the study as a whole: Significantly greater TCR beta diversity was reportedly found in malignant thyroid tumors than in benign nodules (in blood and tumor).

TCRdb redid the clone calls on the PCR reads using MiXCR. Among 30,000 to 35,000 clones, approximately 32% were seen once, and the ten largest hold 7.8%. The source material was blood. The clonotype was recovered from a female donor with papillary thyroid cancer or a benign thyroid nodule (not recorded which). Some clones in this sample may be carry-over from other donors' samples.

DNA of the CDR3: TGCGCCAGCAGTGAGTCTCAGGGGGATGAGCAGTTCTTC. This encodes CASSESQGDEQFF. The rearrangement uses TRBV10-1 and TRBJ2-1; 7 nucleotides align to TRBD1. Germline V gene data show CDR1 as WNHNN and CDR2 as SYGVQD (reference sequence). The CDR3 runs to 13 residues. V was clipped by 0 bases and J by 8 bases; unmatched bases: 1.